The sequence of this TCR beta chain was determined in a study of CD8 T cells in Susac syndrome. The CDR3 contains 13 residues. Germline V gives CDR1 SGDLS, CDR2 YYNGEE. Trimming cost V 0 bases and J 9 bases, with 10 bases left between them. Sequencing of TCR beta, carried out with a high-throughput approach, was applied to CD8+ and CD4+ T cells from the blood. Random hexamers primed reverse transcription of about 0.45 to 1 ug RNA. TCRdb independently ran MiXCR on the immunoSEQ multiplex PCR reads; one entry per CDR3 protein. The sample consists of about 210,000 distinct CDR3 sequences, around 96% of them appearing once.

The TCR comes from a human donor with multiple sclerosis. Sequencing was carried out using CD4+ T cells from PBMCs. This sequence joins TRBV9 and TRBJ2-1, with D possibly TRBD1 on 5 matching bases. CDR3 bases: TGTGCCAGCAGCGTAGATCAGGGTCCTGAGCAGTTCTTC. Its protein is CASSVDQGPEQFF.